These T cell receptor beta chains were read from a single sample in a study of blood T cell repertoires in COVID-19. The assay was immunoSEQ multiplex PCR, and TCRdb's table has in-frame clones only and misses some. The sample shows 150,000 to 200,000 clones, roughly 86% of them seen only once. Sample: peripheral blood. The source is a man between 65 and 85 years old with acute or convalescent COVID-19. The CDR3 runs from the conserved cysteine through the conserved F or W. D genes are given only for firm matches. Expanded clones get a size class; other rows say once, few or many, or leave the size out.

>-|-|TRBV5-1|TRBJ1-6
CASSTGAGSQLSYNSPLHF
TGCGCCAGCAGCACCGGTGCAGGAAGCCAGCTCTCCTATAATTCACCCCTCCACTTT
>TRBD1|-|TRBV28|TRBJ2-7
CAILRQGSYEQYF
TGTGCCATCCTCCGACAGGGCTCCTACGAGCAGTACTTC
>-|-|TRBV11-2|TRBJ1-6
CASSLGRQLASPLHF
TGTGCCAGCAGCTTAGGACGGCAGCTAGCTTCACCCCTCCACTTT
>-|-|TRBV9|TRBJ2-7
CASSDRASYEQYF
TGTGCCAGCAGCGACAGGGCCTCCTACGAGCAGTACTTC
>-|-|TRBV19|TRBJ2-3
CASSTRGGLEDTQYF
TGTGCCAGTAGTACCCGGGGAGGATTAGAGGATACGCAGTATTTT
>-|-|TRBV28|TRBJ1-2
CASSWAQLGYTF
TGTGCCAGCAGTTGGGCACAGCTTGGCTACACCTTC
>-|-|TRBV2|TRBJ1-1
CASTPGYQNTEAFF
TGTGCCAGCACCCCCGGGTACCAGAACACTGAAGCTTTCTTT
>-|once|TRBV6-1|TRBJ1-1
CASSEAWRETEAFF
TGTGCCAGCAGTGAAGCATGGAGGGAGACTGAAGCTTTCTTT
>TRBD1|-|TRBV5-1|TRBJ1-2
CASSLGQVEGYTF
TGCGCCAGCAGCTTAGGACAGGTTGAGGGCTACACCTTC
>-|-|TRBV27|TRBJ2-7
CASSQTGIYEQYF
TGTGCCAGCAGTCAAACAGGGATCTACGAGCAGTACTTC
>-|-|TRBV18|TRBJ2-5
CASSITRQAETQYF
TGTGCCAGCTCCATAACTCGACAGGCCGAGACCCAGTACTTC
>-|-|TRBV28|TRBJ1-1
CAIGEGVTEAFF
TGTGCCATAGGAGAGGGAGTCACTGAAGCTTTCTTT
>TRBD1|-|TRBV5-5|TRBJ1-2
CASSFSGTANYGYTF
TGTGCCAGCAGCTTCTCCGGGACAGCAAATTATGGCTACACCTTC
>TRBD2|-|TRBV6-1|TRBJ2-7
CASSEGGPASSYEQYF
TGTGCCAGCAGTGAGGGAGGGCCGGCTAGCTCCTACGAGCAGTACTTC
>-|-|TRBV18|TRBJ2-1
CASSPVINEQFF
TGTGCCAGCTCACCAGTAATCAATGAGCAGTTCTTC
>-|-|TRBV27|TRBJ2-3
CASSYPTSTDTQYF
TGTGCCAGCAGTTACCCAACTTCCACAGATACGCAGTATTTT
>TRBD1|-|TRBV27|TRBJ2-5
CASSVLRGPQETQYF
TGTGCCAGCAGTGTCTTGAGGGGGCCCCAAGAGACCCAGTACTTC
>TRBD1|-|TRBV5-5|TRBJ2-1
CASSFTGGRDEQFF
TGTGCCAGCAGCTTTACAGGGGGCCGGGATGAGCAGTTCTTC
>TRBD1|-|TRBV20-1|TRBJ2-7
CSASPRQGAYEQYF
TGCAGTGCTAGTCCTCGGCAGGGGGCCTACGAGCAGTACTTC
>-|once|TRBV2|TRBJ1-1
CASVREIAEAFF
TGTGCCAGCGTACGAGAGATCGCTGAAGCTTTCTTT
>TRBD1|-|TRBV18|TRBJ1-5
CASSPATGATSNQPQHF
TGTGCCAGCTCACCTGCCACAGGGGCCACTAGCAATCAGCCCCAGCATTTT
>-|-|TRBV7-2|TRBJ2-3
CASSFSSGTDTQYF
TGTGCCAGCAGCTTCAGTAGCGGTACAGATACGCAGTATTTT
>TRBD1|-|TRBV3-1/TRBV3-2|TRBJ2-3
CASSQDPAGTDTDTQYF
TGTGCCAGCAGCCAAGATCCGGCAGGGACAGACACAGATACGCAGTATTTT
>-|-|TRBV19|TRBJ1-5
CASSTFASGSNQPQHF
TGTGCCAGTAGTACATTCGCTAGTGGTAGCAATCAGCCCCAGCATTTT
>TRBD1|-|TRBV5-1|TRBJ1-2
CASSPMFGGGEVGGYTF
TGCGCCAGCAGCCCAATGTTTGGAGGGGGCGAAGTGGGAGGCTACACCTTC
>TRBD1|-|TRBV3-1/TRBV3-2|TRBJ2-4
CASSQATGGWNIQYF
TGTGCCAGCAGCCAAGCTACAGGGGGCTGGAACATTCAGTACTTC
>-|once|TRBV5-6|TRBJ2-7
CASSLGRGSYEQYF
TGTGCCAGCAGCTTGGGGAGAGGTTCCTACGAGCAGTACTTC
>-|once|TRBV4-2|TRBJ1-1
CASSQDLGLLNLAFF
TGTGCCAGCAGCCAAGACCTGGGACTCCTTAACCTAGCTTTCTTT
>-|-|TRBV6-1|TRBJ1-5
CASRPGGEDQPQHF
TGTGCCAGCAGACCCGGAGGGGAGGATCAGCCCCAGCATTTT
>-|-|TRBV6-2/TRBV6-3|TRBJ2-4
CASSIQGNKNIQYF
TGTGCCAGCAGCATCCAGGGGAACAAAAACATTCAGTACTTC
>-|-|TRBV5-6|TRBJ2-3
CASSLERGGGTDTQYF
TGTGCCAGCAGCTTGGAAAGAGGCGGAGGCACAGATACGCAGTATTTT
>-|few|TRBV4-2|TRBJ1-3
CASSQRTGNTIYF
TGTGCCAGCAGCCAGCGGACTGGAAACACCATATATTTT
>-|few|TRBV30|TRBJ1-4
CAWTGHFVEKLFF
TGTGCCTGGACAGGACACTTCGTGGAAAAACTGTTTTTT
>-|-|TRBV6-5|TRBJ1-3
CASSYGVEGWNTIYF
TGTGCCAGCAGTTACGGGGTTGAGGGCTGGAACACCATATATTTT
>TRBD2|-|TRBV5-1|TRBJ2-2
CASRLAVNTGELFF
TGCGCCAGCCGACTAGCGGTTAACACCGGGGAGCTGTTTTTT
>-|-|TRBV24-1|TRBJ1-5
CATSEQGLGNQPQHF
TGTGCCACCAGTGAGCAGGGTCTTGGCAATCAGCCCCAGCATTTT
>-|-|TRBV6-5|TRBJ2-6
CASRPGAGANVLTF
TGTGCCAGCAGGCCGGGGGCTGGGGCCAACGTCCTGACTTTC
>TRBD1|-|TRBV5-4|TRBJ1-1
CASSSQGITEAFF
TGTGCCAGCAGCTCACAGGGGATCACTGAAGCTTTCTTT
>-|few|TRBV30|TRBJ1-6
CAWSVPGVDSPLHF
TGTGCCTGGAGTGTACCAGGGGTGGATTCACCCCTCCACTTT
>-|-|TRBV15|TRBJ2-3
CATSSDLTWPGLLTWADTQYF
TGTGCCACCAGCAGCGATCTTACTTGGCCGGGACTCTTAACCTGGGCAGATACGCAGTATTTT